This entry lists 26 T cell receptor beta chains sequenced from one sample in a study of Graves' ophthalmopathy and Graves' hyperthyroidism. Researchers took RNA transcripts and amplified TCR beta CDR3 regions from them. Investigators did first-round RT-PCR with HTBI primers, then second-round multiplex PCR. TCRdb passed the multiplex PCR reads through MiXCR, listing each CDR3 protein once. The sample carries hundreds of thousands of distinct CDR3 sequences, 22% recorded once. Input material: peripheral blood. These receptors were collected from a young woman with stable Graves' hyperthyroidism. Some clones in this sample may be carry-over from other donors' samples.

This clonotype was seen ten or more times. The J gene is TRBJ2-7, the V gene TRBV2; D is undetermined. V lost 7 bases and J 0 bases, leaving 13 bases between the germline ends. The germline V gene encodes CDR1 SNHLY and CDR2 FYNNEI. CDR3 length: 14 residues. Written as DNA, the CDR3 is TGTGCCAGCAAGCAGACACTGAGCTCCTACGAGCAGTACTTC. Translating gives CASKQTLSSYEQYF.

This clonotype occurred many times. This rearrangement joins TRBV12-3 or TRBV12-4 to TRBJ1-2; no reliable D call. The CDR3 covers 13 residues. V gave up 1 base and J gave up 8 bases, with 11 bases separating them. The CDR3 DNA is TGTGCCAGCAGTTTAGAGGGCAAAGGAGGCTACACCTTC. Protein: CASSLEGKGGYTF.

This clonotype was picked up many times. The genes are TRBV4-2 and TRBJ1-1; TRBD1 matches at 8 bases. Germline V gene lookup returns CDR1 LGHNA and CDR2 YNFKEQ. The CDR3 has 17 amino acids. V lost 2 bases, J lost 3 bases, and 11 bases stayed unmatched. The DNA for the CDR3 is TGTGCCAGCAGCCAACCTACCTCGGGGACAGGCGACACTGAAGCTTTCTTT. This encodes CASSQPTSGTGDTEAFF.

The gene calls are TRBV12-3 or TRBV12-4 and TRBJ2-2; a possible D gene is TRBD1 (6 bases). V was cut by 4 bases and J by 6 bases, with 9 bases left in between. The CDR3 is made up of 13 amino acids. The CDR3 region is CASSSNRAGELFF. The CDR3, as DNA: TGTGCCAGCAGTTCCAACAGGGCCGGGGAGCTGTTTTTT.

This clonotype appeared a few times. This chain joins TRBV27 and TRBJ1-5; D might be TRBD1 (6 bases). Trimming cost V 5 bases and J 6 bases, with 14 bases left between them. The CDR3 length is 14 residues. Germline CDR1 is MNHEY and CDR2 is SMNVEV (reference sequence). Written as DNA, the CDR3 is TGTGCCAGCAGTGTTAGGGGGGCTGGTCAGCCCCAGCATTTT. As protein: CASSVRGAGQPQHF.

This clonotype was detected many times. The chain is built from TRBV2 and TRBJ2-2, with D tentatively TRBD1 or TRBD2 (5 bases each). This CDR3 contains 14 residues. Germline V gives CDR1 SNHLY, CDR2 FYNNEI. V shed 9 bases and J shed 2 bases, with 13 bases lying between them. The CDR3 bases are TGTGCCAGAGAGGGACCATCCAACACCGGGGAGCTGTTTTTT. Protein sequence: CAREGPSNTGELFF.

This clonotype was observed at least ten times. This chain uses TRBV12-3 or TRBV12-4 with TRBJ1-1; TRBD1 might be the D (6 bases). The CDR3 contains 15 residues. Trimming cost V 5 bases and J 1 base, with 14 bases left between them. The DNA for the CDR3 is TGTGCCAGCAGTGCCCCGACAGGTACGAACACTGAAGCTTTCTTT. Amino acids: CASSAPTGTNTEAFF.

A note on this clonotype: One junction end disagrees with the germline gene, perhaps due to a read error. This chain uses TRBV20-1 with TRBJ2-5, with 10 bases aligning to TRBD2. This CDR3 is built from 13 residues. CDR1 is DFQATT, CDR2 SNEGSKA, per germline (reference sequence). CDR3 sequence (DNA): TGCAGTGCTATCAGCGGGGGGGCAGAGACCCGGTACTTC. Translation: CSAISGGAETRYF.

A few counts support this clonotype. The chain carries TRBV19 and TRBJ2-4; D remains unclear. The germline V gene encodes CDR1 LNHDA and CDR2 SQIVND (reference sequence). Between the trimmed V and J ends, which lost 1 base and 7 bases, there was a span of 11 bases. The CDR3 consists of 14 residues. In nucleotides, the CDR3 is TGTGCCAGTAGTATAGCTGGCTTACGGAACATTCAGTACTTC. It encodes CASSIAGLRNIQYF.

The chain carries TRBV2 and TRBJ1-5; D not certain. The CDR3 length is 15 residues. CDR1 is SNHLY and CDR2 is FYNNEI in the germline V gene. With 7 bases removed from V and 0 bases from J, the gap between germline ends came to 13 bases. DNA of the CDR3: TGTGCCAGCAAGCGGGAGCAGTATAGCAATCAGCCCCAGCATTTT. Its protein is CASKREQYSNQPQHF.

This clonotype occurred many times. V usage is TRBV4-1 and J usage is TRBJ1-5; 7 nucleotides match TRBD1. Germline V gene lookup returns CDR1 MGHRA and CDR2 YSYEKL. Trimming took 0 bases from V and 2 from J; bases not matched to a gene: 4. The CDR3 length is 16 residues. CDR3 coding DNA: TGCGCCAGCAGCCAAGAGGTCACAGGGGGCAATCAGCCCCAGCATTTT. Amino acid sequence: CASSQEVTGGNQPQHF.

This clonotype was observed a handful of times. The rearrangement joins TRBV4-1 to TRBJ2-5; TRBD1 might be the D (7 bases). This CDR3 spans 16 amino acids. CDR1 and CDR2 (germline): MGHRA, YSYEKL. The germline V and J ends were trimmed by 0 bases and 5 bases, with 16 bases remaining between them. The CDR3 sequence: CASSQDRQGGEETQYF. Written as DNA, the CDR3 is TGCGCCAGCAGCCAAGATAGGCAGGGGGGAGAGGAGACCCAGTACTTC.

This clonotype was seen more than once but under ten times. V gene TRBV4-2 combines with J gene TRBJ1-6; TRBD1 might be the D (6 bases). With 0 bases removed from V and 6 bases from J, the gap between germline ends came to 12 bases. The germline gives CDR1 LGHNA, CDR2 YNFKEQ. This CDR3 has 16 residues. CDR3 DNA: TGTGCCAGCAGCCAAGATCGAGGGGGGTCTAATTCACCCCTCCACTTT. This translates into CASSQDRGGSNSPLHF.

This clonotype appeared many times. The rearrangement uses TRBV19 and TRBJ1-5; 8 bases line up with TRBD1. Trimming at V came to 3 bases and at J to 5 bases, leaving 6 bases not matched to a gene. Germline V lookup: CDR1 LNHDA, CDR2 SQIVND (reference sequence). The CDR3 covers 15 residues. The CDR3 nucleotides are TGTGCCAGTAGTATTGACAGGGGCAGAGATCAGCCCCAGCATTTT. Translated: CASSIDRGRDQPQHF.

The chain couples TRBV12-3 or TRBV12-4 to TRBJ2-4, with 12 bases matching TRBD2. The CDR3 has 19 amino acids. The junction had 13 bases not matched to a gene; V was cut back by 5 bases and J by 2 bases. The CDR3 DNA reads TGTGCCAGCAGTGAAAGGACTAGCGGGAAATACTTATCCAAAAACATTCAGTACTTC. This codes for CASSERTSGKYLSKNIQYF.

The chain uses TRBV28 and TRBJ1-1; 7 nucleotides align to TRBD1. V lost 6 bases and J lost 6; bases outside the gene matches: 10. There are 14 residues in the CDR3. CDR1 is MDHEN, CDR2 SYDVKM, per germline. The CDR3 sequence is CASRALQGRSEAFF. The CDR3 coding sequence is TGTGCCAGCAGGGCCTTACAGGGGCGATCTGAAGCTTTCTTT.

The V gene is TRBV30, the J gene TRBJ1-1, with D perhaps TRBD1 (5 bases). Trimming removed 0 bases at V and 4 bases at J, with 15 bases between. CDR1 GTSNPN and CDR2 SVGIG come from the germline V gene (reference sequence). The length of the CDR3 is 15 residues. The DNA of the CDR3 is TGTGCCTGGAGTGTAAATCCAACAAGGGGCACTGAAGCTTTCTTT. It encodes CAWSVNPTRGTEAFF.

Many counts were recorded for this clonotype. The chain combines TRBV3-1 with TRBJ2-7; D not certain. The V end lost 1 base, the J end lost 0 bases, and 1 base lay between the germline ends. The germline V gene has CDR1 LGHDT and CDR2 YNNKEL (reference sequence). This CDR3 has 12 amino acids. This CDR3 reads CASSQASYEQYF. For the CDR3, the DNA is TGTGCCAGCAGCCAAGCCTCCTACGAGCAGTACTTC.

There are many counts of this clonotype. This sequence joins TRBV30 and TRBJ1-1; D remains ambiguous. Trimming removed 2 bases from V and 0 bases from J, with 7 bases in between. The CDR3 runs 13 residues. Per the germline V gene, CDR1 is GTSNPN and CDR2 is SVGIG (reference sequence). CDR3 coding DNA: TGTGCCTGGAGTCAGGCCATGAACACTGAAGCTTTCTTT. This sequence encodes CAWSQAMNTEAFF.

This clonotype was observed at least ten times. The CDR3 nucleotides are TGCAGTGCTGTTCATCACTTGGCCAAAAACATTCAGTACTTC. Its translation is CSAVHHLAKNIQYF. V gene TRBV20-1 combines with J gene TRBJ2-4; D unresolved. The germline V and J ends were trimmed by 5 bases and 1 base, with 12 bases remaining between them. Germline-derived CDR1 and CDR2 are DFQATT and SNEGSKA (reference sequence). The CDR3 is 14 amino acids.

This clonotype was observed many times. This chain joins TRBV30 and TRBJ1-5, with TRBD1 as a possible D gene (5 bases). Per germline, CDR1 GTSNPN and CDR2 SVGIG (reference sequence). The CDR3 covers 15 residues. V was clipped by 0 bases and J by 4 bases, with 13 bases between them. The CDR3 region has the DNA TGTGCCTGGAGTGTAGTGGGCGAGGGGAATCAGCCCCAGCATTTT. It is translated as CAWSVVGEGNQPQHF.

J is TRBJ1-2 and V is TRBV25-1, with a tentative D call TRBD1 (6 bases). The ends were cut back, 1 base at V and 7 bases at J, with 13 bases in the middle. This CDR3 is 14 amino acids long. CDR1 and CDR2 from the germline V gene are MGHDK and SYGVNS. CDR3 nucleotides: TGTGCCAGCAGTGAATTCGGGGGGCAGGGTGGCTACACCTTC. This translates into CASSEFGGQGGYTF.

This clonotype was seen once. V is TRBV12-3 or TRBV12-4 and J is TRBJ1-2; D uncertain. The ends were cut back, 7 bases at V and 5 bases at J, with 8 bases in the middle. CDR3 size: 11 residues. CDR3 protein: CASKGLYGYTF. CDR3 coding DNA: TGTGCCAGCAAGGGTCTTTATGGCTACACCTTC.

The V and J genes are TRBV12-3 or TRBV12-4 and TRBJ2-7; 8 positions match TRBD2. The trim removed 6 bases at V and 5 bases at J, leaving 9 bases unmatched. This CDR3 contains 14 residues. CDR3 protein: CASRGSTSANEQYF. CDR3 coding DNA: TGTGCCAGCAGGGGGTCGACTAGCGCGAACGAGCAGTACTTC.

This chain joins TRBV30 and TRBJ1-5, with D tentatively TRBD1 (5 bases). There are 14 residues in the CDR3. With 2 bases removed from V and 9 bases from J, the gap between germline ends came to 17 bases. Germline CDR1 and CDR2: GTSNPN and SVGIG (reference sequence). CDR3 DNA: TGTGCCTGGAGTACACGGACCGGGGGTGGGCCCCAGCATTTT. Protein: CAWSTRTGGGPQHF.

The chain carries TRBV3-1 and TRBJ2-5, with TRBD2 matching over 7 bases. CDR3 length: 16 amino acids. Unmatched junction bases numbered 8, after V lost 1 base and J lost 3 bases. In germline, CDR1 is LGHDT, CDR2 YNNKEL (reference sequence). CDR3 bases: TGTGCCAGCAGCCAAGCCAAGACCAGCGGGGAAGAGACCCAGTACTTC. Its translation: CASSQAKTSGEETQYF.